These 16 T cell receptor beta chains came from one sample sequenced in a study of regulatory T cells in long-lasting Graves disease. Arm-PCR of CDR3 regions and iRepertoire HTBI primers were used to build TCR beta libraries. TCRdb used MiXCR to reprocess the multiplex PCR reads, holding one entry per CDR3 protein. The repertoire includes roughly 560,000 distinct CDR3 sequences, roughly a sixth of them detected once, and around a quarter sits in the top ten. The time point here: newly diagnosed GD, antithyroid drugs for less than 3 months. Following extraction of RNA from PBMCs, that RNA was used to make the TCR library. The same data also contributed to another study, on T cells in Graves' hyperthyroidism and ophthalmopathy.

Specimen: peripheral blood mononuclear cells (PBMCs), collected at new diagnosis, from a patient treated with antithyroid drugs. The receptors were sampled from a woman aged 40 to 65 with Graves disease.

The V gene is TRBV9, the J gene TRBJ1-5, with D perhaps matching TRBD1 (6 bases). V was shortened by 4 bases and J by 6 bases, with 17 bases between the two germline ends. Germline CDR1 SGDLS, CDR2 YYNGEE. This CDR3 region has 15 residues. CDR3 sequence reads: CASSKQGFISQPQHF. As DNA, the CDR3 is TGTGCCAGCAGCAAACAGGGTTTTATTTCTCAGCCCCAGCATTTT.

CDR3 nucleotide sequence: TGTGCCAGCAGGGCGACTAGCGGGGTGGGTGGACGGGAGACCCAGTACTTC. Protein sequence: CASRATSGVGGRETQYF. The chain uses TRBV25-1 and TRBJ2-5; 11 bases match TRBD2. CDR1 is MGHDK, CDR2 SYGVNS, per germline. V lost 6 bases to trimming and J lost 5 bases; unmatched junction nucleotides: 14. The length of the CDR3 is 17 residues. Full variable domain (missing parts from reference TRBV25-1 and TRBJ2-5): EADIYQTPRYLVIGTGKKITLECSQTMGHDKMYWYQQDPGMELHLIHYSYGVNSTEKGDLSSESTVSRIRTEHFPLTLESARPSHTSQYLCASRATSGVGGRETQYFGPGTRLLVL.

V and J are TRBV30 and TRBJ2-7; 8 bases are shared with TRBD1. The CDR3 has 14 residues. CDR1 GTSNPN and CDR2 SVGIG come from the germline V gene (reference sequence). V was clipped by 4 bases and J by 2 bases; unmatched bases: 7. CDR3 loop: CAWNRPGQAYEQYF. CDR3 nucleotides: TGTGCCTGGAATCGTCCGGGACAGGCCTACGAGCAGTACTTC.

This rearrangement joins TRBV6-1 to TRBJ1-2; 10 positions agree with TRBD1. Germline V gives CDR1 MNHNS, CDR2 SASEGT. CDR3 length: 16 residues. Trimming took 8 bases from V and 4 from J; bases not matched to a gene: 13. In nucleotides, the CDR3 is TGTGCCAGCGAACCCTTTCCGGGACAGGGGCGCTATGGCTACACCTTC. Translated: CASEPFPGQGRYGYTF.

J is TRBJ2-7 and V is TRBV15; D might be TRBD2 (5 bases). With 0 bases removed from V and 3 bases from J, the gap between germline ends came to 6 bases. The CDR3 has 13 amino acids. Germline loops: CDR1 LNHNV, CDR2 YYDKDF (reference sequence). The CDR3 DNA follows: TGTGCCACCAGCAGAGAAGAGGGCTACGAGCAGTACTTC. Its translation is CATSREEGYEQYF.

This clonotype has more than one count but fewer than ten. Here the CDR3 DNA reads TGTGCCAGTAGTGTGCACAGGGAGAACACTGAAGCTTTCTTT. Translation gives CASSVHRENTEAFF. The chain combines TRBV19 with TRBJ1-1, with D possibly matching TRBD1 (6 bases). Trimming removed 5 bases at V and 1 base at J, with 11 bases between. There are 14 residues in the CDR3. The germline V gene has CDR1 LNHDA and CDR2 SQIVND (reference sequence). The complete variable domain, with remaining parts taken from reference TRBV19 and TRBJ1-1, reads DGGITQSPKYLFRKEGQNVTLSCEQNLNHDAMYWYRQDPGQGLRLIYYSQIVNDFQKGDIAEGYSVSREKKESFPLTVTSAQKNPTAFYLCASSVHRENTEAFFGQGTRLTVV.

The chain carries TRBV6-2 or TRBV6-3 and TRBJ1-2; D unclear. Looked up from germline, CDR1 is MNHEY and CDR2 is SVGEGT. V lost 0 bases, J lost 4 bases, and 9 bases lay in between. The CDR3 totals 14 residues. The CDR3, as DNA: TGTGCCAGCAGTTACTCGGACTCCCCCTATGGCTACACCTTC. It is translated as CASSYSDSPYGYTF.

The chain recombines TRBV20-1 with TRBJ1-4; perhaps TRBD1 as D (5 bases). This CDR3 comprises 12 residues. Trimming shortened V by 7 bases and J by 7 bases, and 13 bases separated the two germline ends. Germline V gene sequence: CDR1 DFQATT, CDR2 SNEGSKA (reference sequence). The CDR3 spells CSVVGDSEKLFF. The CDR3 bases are TGCAGTGTGGTGGGGGACTCTGAAAAACTGTTTTTT.

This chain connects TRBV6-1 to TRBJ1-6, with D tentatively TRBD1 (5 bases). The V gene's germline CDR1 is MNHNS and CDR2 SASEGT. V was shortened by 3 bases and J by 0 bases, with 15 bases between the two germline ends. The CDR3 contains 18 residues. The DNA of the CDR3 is TGTGCCAGCAGTGACCGGGACGTTGTCGGCTCCTATAATTCACCCCTCCACTTT. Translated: CASSDRDVVGSYNSPLHF.

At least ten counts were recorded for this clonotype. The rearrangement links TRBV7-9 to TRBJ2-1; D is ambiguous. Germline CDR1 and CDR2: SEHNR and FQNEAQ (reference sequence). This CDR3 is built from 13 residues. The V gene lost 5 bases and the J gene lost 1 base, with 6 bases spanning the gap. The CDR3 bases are TGTGCCAGCAGCGGTCCGTCCTACAATGAGCAGTTCTTC. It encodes CASSGPSYNEQFF.

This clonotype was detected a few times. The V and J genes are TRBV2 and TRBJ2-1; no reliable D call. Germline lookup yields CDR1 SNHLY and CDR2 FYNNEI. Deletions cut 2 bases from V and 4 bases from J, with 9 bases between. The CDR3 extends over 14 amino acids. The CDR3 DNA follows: TGTGCCAGCAGTGAAATTGACGTTTACAATGAGCAGTTCTTC. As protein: CASSEIDVYNEQFF.

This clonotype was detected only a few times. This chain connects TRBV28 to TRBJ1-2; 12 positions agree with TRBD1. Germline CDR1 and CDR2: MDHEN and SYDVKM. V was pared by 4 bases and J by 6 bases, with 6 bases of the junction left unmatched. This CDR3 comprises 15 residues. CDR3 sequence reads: CASSSAGQGADGYTF. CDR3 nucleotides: TGTGCCAGCAGTTCGGCGGGACAGGGGGCGGATGGCTACACCTTC.

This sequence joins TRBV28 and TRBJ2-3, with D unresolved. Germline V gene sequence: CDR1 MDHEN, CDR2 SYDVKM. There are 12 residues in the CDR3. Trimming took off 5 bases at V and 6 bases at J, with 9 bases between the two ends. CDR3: CASSPRRDTQYF. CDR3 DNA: TGTGCCAGCAGTCCGCGGCGGGATACGCAGTATTTT.

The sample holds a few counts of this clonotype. This CDR3 is CASTFLGGTEAFF. In nucleotides, the CDR3 is TGTGCCAGCACCTTTTTGGGGGGGACTGAAGCTTTCTTT. The chain links TRBV5-6 to TRBJ1-1, with D maybe TRBD1 (5 bases). This CDR3 is built from 13 residues. CDR1 and CDR2 (germline): SGHDT, YYEEEE. The germline V and J ends were trimmed by 6 bases and 5 bases, with 14 bases remaining between them.

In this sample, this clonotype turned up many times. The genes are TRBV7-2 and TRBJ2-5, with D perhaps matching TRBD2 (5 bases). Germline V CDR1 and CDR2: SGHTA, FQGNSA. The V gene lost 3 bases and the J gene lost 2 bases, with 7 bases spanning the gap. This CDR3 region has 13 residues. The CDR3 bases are TGTGCCAGCAGCTTTCGGGGACAAGAGACCCAGTACTTC. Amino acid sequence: CASSFRGQETQYF. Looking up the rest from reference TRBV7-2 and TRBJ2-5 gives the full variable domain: GAGVSQSPSNKVTEKGKDVELRCDPISGHTALYWYRQSLGQGLEFLIYFQGNSAPDKSGLPSDRFSAERTGGSVSTLTIQRTQQEDSAVYLCASSFRGQETQYFGPGTRLLVL.

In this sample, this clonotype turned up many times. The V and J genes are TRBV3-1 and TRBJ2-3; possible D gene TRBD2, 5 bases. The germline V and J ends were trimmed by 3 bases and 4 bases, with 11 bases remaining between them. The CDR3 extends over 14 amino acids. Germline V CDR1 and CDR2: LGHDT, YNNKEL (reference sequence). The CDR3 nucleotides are TGTGCCAGCAGCCAGCCTTCGGAGGCAGATACGCAGTATTTT. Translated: CASSQPSEADTQYF.